Following are 25 T cell receptor beta chains from one sample sequenced in a study of blood T cell repertoires in COVID-19. Repertoires were generated with immunoSEQ multiplex PCR, while TCRdb's copy carries only in-frame clones and drops some. The data show some 120,000 clones, with around four fifths seen just once and over 10% held by the top ten. Sequencing was carried out using peripheral blood. These receptors originate from a human donor in a cohort sampled during active COVID-19.

Comment on this clone: Additional DNA sequences in this sample encode the identical CDR3. The rearrangement joins TRBV12-3 or TRBV12-4 to TRBJ1-1, with 7 bases fitting TRBD1. This CDR3 contains 13 residues. Unmatched junction bases numbered 2, after V lost 3 bases and J lost 4 bases. The CDR3 sequence: CASSLTGSTEAFF. The CDR3 region has the DNA TGTGCCAGCAGTTTGACAGGGAGCACTGAAGCTTTCTTT.

The table lists this clone with a count of one. V gene TRBV5-4 combines with J gene TRBJ2-5; D perhaps matches TRBD2 (5 bases). This CDR3 has 15 amino acids. The V end lost 0 bases, the J end lost 5 bases, and 14 bases lay between the germline ends. Germline V gene sequence: CDR1 SGHNT, CDR2 YYREEE (reference sequence). This CDR3 is CASSLDSARVETQYF. CDR3 in DNA: TGTGCCAGCAGCTTGGACTCCGCGCGGGTCGAGACCCAGTACTTC.

This sequence joins TRBV14 and TRBJ1-6, with D possibly being TRBD1 (5 bases). Trimming stripped 2 bases from V and 5 bases from J, with 10 bases between. The CDR3 spans 15 residues. CDR1 SGHDN and CDR2 FVKESK come from the germline V gene. CDR3 sequence (DNA): TGTGCCAGCAGCCAATTGTCAGGGAATAATTCACCCCTCCACTTT. Translating it yields CASSQLSGNNSPLHF.

The gene calls are TRBV30 and TRBJ2-7, with TRBD2 matching over 13 bases. Trimming removed 0 bases from V and 1 base from J; junction bases left unmatched: 6. CDR1 and CDR2 from the germline V gene are GTSNPN and SVGIG (reference sequence). The CDR3 spans 17 residues. The CDR3 nucleotides read TGTGCCTGGAGTGTACTGGGACTAGCGGGGACATCCTACGAGCAGTACTTC. Protein product: CAWSVLGLAGTSYEQYF.

This sequence joins TRBV6-5 and TRBJ1-2; no firm D call. CDR3 length equals 12 residues. With 4 bases removed from V and 5 bases from J, the gap between germline ends came to 8 bases. Germline CDR1 reads MNHEY; CDR2 reads SVGAGI. CDR3 coding DNA: TGTGCCAGCAGTTCTGACAATTATGGCTACACCTTC. Amino acids: CASSSDNYGYTF.

The V call is TRBV5-1, the J call TRBJ1-6; TRBD1 matches 9 bases. The V and J ends lost 5 bases and 6 bases, in that order; junction bases with no gene match: 9. CDR3 length: 16 residues. The V gene's germline CDR1 is SGHRS and CDR2 YFSETQ. The CDR3 nucleotides are TGCGCCAGCAGGTTTTCCGACAGGGGGATTAATTCACCCCTCCACTTT. It yields the protein CASRFSDRGINSPLHF.

The chain carries TRBV9 and TRBJ1-2; D remains ambiguous. Germline-derived CDR1 and CDR2 are SGDLS and YYNGEE. V was shortened by 0 bases and J by 0 bases, with 6 bases between the two germline ends. This CDR3 contains 14 residues. As DNA, the CDR3 is TGTGCCAGCAGCGTAGGCGGAACTAACTATGGCTACACCTTC. It translates to CASSVGGTNYGYTF.

The genes are TRBV5-1 and TRBJ2-5; 10 bases match TRBD2. Germline CDR1 and CDR2: SGHRS and YFSETQ. This CDR3 region has 17 residues. J was trimmed by 2 bases and V by 1 base; bases with no gene match: 8. CDR3 coding DNA: TGCGCCAGCAGCTTGTTAGGACTAGCGGACCGACAAGAGACCCAGTACTTC. This encodes CASSLLGLADRQETQYF. The whole variable domain, filled in from reference TRBV5-1 and TRBJ2-5, reads KAGVTQTPRYLIKTRGQQVTLSCSPISGHRSVSWYQQTPGQGLQFLFEYFSETQRNKGNFPGRFSGRQFSNSRSEMNVSTLELGDSALYLCASSLLGLADRQETQYFGPGTRLLVL.

V is TRBV7-9 and J is TRBJ2-3; D is ambiguous. The CDR3 runs to 15 residues. Deletions cut 2 bases from V and 4 bases from J, with 13 bases between. The germline V gene encodes CDR1 SEHNR and CDR2 FQNEAQ (reference sequence). The CDR3 is CASSLLSTPADTQYF. CDR3 DNA sequence: TGTGCCAGCAGCTTACTATCTACCCCGGCAGATACGCAGTATTTT.

This clone was observed a handful of times. This chain uses TRBV4-1 with TRBJ1-5; TRBD1 agrees at 8 bases. V gave up 1 base and J gave up 4 bases; unmatched junction bases: 3. CDR1 MGHRA and CDR2 YSYEKL come from the germline V gene. This CDR3 has 15 residues. The CDR3 protein is CASSQGTGRNQPQHF. The CDR3 DNA reads as TGCGCCAGCAGCCAAGGGACAGGGAGAAATCAGCCCCAGCATTTT.

The chain uses TRBV27 and TRBJ2-3; 10 positions agree with TRBD2. The V gene's germline CDR1 is MNHEY and CDR2 SMNVEV (reference sequence). CDR3 length: 16 residues. V lost 8 bases to trimming and J lost 3 bases; unmatched junction nucleotides: 11. In DNA form, the CDR3 reads TGTGCCAGCGCCAGCACTAATAGCGGGGGGACAGATACGCAGTATTTT. Its protein product is CASASTNSGGTDTQYF.

The table lists this clone with a few counts. V is TRBV2 and J is TRBJ2-3; D may be TRBD1 (8 bases). Germline V gene data show CDR1 as SNHLY and CDR2 as FYNNEI. V was pared by 4 bases and J by 4 bases, with 15 bases between. The CDR3 contains 15 residues. This CDR3 reads CASSAQGGVADTQYF. The CDR3 DNA reads as TGTGCCAGCAGTGCACAGGGGGGGGTCGCAGATACGCAGTATTTT.

This clone was detected ten times or more. The rearrangement joins TRBV3-1 (or the pseudogene TRBV3-2) to TRBJ2-2; D is unclear. The CDR3 runs 13 residues. V was shortened by 5 bases and J by 3 bases, with 7 bases between the two germline ends. Germline V CDR1 and CDR2: LGHDT, YNNKEL (reference sequence). The CDR3 bases are TGTGCCAGCAGCTACGGGTACACCGGGGAGCTGTTTTTT. This gives the protein CASSYGYTGELFF.

On this clone: Other DNA sequences in the same sample also yield this CDR3. CDR3: CASGLVTGGTGELFF. The DNA for the CDR3 is TGTGCTAGTGGTTTGGTAACCGGAGGTACCGGGGAGCTGTTTTTT. V gene TRBV12-5 combines with J gene TRBJ2-2, with D tentatively TRBD2 (5 bases). CDR3 size: 15 residues. V lost 0 bases and J lost 5, with 10 bases in between. Germline CDR1 is LGHNT and CDR2 is FRNRAP.

CDR3 sequence (DNA): TGTGCCAGCAGCGTAGTTGCAGCGGGGGGTTCAGATACGCAGTATTTT. The encoded protein is CASSVVAAGGSDTQYF. The chain combines TRBV9 with TRBJ2-3; the match to TRBD2 covers 9 bases. V shed 0 bases and J 4 bases; nucleotides not matched to a gene: 6. In germline, CDR1 is SGDLS, CDR2 YYNGEE. This CDR3 contains 16 residues. The full variable domain, with the rest looked up from reference TRBV9 and TRBJ2-3, is DSGVTQTPKHLITATGQRVTLRCSPRSGDLSVYWYQQSLDQGLQFLIQYYNGEERAKGNILERFSAQQFPDLHSELNLSSLELGDSALYFCASSVVAAGGSDTQYFGPGTRLTVL.

The chain uses TRBV6-6 and TRBJ2-5; tentative D call: TRBD2 (5 bases). V lost 5 bases and J lost 5, with 15 bases in between. Germline V lookup: CDR1 MNHNY, CDR2 SVGAGI (reference sequence). The CDR3 sequence is 14 residues long. The CDR3 is CASSGGPEAETQYF. The CDR3 DNA reads TGTGCCAGCAGTGGTGGACCGGAGGCGGAGACCCAGTACTTC.

The chain recombines TRBV6-5 with TRBJ2-5; D remains unclear. The CDR3 length is 15 residues. Germline loops: CDR1 MNHEY, CDR2 SVGAGI. V gave up 0 bases and J gave up 4 bases, with 12 bases separating them. This CDR3 reads CASSYSRPPGETQYF. CDR3 nucleotides: TGTGCCAGCAGTTACTCGCGCCCCCCAGGAGAGACCCAGTACTTC.

This clone has only one observation. The rearrangement uses TRBV19 and TRBJ1-2; 12 positions agree with TRBD1. Germline CDR1 is LNHDA and CDR2 is SQIVND (reference sequence). This CDR3 is 17 amino acids long. The junction had 11 bases not matched to a gene; V was cut back by 3 bases and J by 6 bases. Here the CDR3 reads CASSIRGQGARINGYTF. In nucleotides, the CDR3 is TGTGCCAGTAGTATTCGGGGACAGGGGGCTAGAATTAATGGCTACACCTTC.

A single count supports this clone. This chain links TRBV12-3 or TRBV12-4 with TRBJ2-1; 7 bases are a match to TRBD2. V lost 8 bases to trimming and J lost 9 bases; unmatched junction nucleotides: 4. The CDR3 spans 11 residues. CDR3 protein: CASSTSIEQFF. The DNA for the CDR3 is TGTGCCAGCTCGACTAGCATTGAGCAGTTCTTC.

The chain has TRBV10-2 and TRBJ1-1; the match to TRBD1 covers 9 bases. V was clipped by 6 bases and J by 5 bases; unmatched bases: 10. The CDR3 is 15 amino acids. Germline loops: CDR1 WSHSY, CDR2 SAAADI. CDR3: CASRAPGQGWTEAFF. CDR3 DNA sequence: TGCGCCAGCAGGGCGCCGGGACAGGGCTGGACTGAAGCTTTCTTT.

V usage is TRBV19 and J usage is TRBJ1-1; 7 nucleotides line up with TRBD1. The V and J ends lost 5 bases and 4 bases, in that order; junction bases with no gene match: 4. The CDR3 spans 13 residues. Germline CDR1 and CDR2: LNHDA and SQIVND (reference sequence). The CDR3 DNA reads as TGTGCCAGTAGTCGGGCAGGGGGCACTGAAGCTTTCTTT. Encoded protein: CASSRAGGTEAFF. The complete variable domain, with remaining parts taken from reference TRBV19 and TRBJ1-1, reads DGGITQSPKYLFRKEGQNVTLSCEQNLNHDAMYWYRQDPGQGLRLIYYSQIVNDFQKGDIAEGYSVSREKKESFPLTVTSAQKNPTAFYLCASSRAGGTEAFFGQGTRLTVV.

This clone appeared a single time. The genes are TRBV3-1 (or the pseudogene TRBV3-2) and TRBJ2-1, with 10 bases fitting TRBD1. V was clipped by 1 base and J by 4 bases; unmatched bases: 4. This CDR3 is 16 amino acids long. Germline values: CDR1 LGHDT, CDR2 YNNKEL (reference sequence). The CDR3 spells CASSQVWTGGYNEQFF. CDR3 in DNA: TGTGCCAGCAGCCAAGTTTGGACAGGGGGATACAATGAGCAGTTCTTC.

The genes are TRBV9 and TRBJ2-5, with 8 bases matching TRBD2. There are 14 residues in the CDR3. Germline V gene sequence: CDR1 SGDLS, CDR2 YYNGEE. The ends lost 4 bases at V and 4 bases at J; junction bases unmatched: 6. CDR3 amino acids: CASSYGGAPETQYF. The DNA of the CDR3 is TGTGCCAGCAGCTACGGGGGGGCCCCAGAGACCCAGTACTTC.

The CDR3, as DNA: TGTGCCAGCAGCAAATCCCTGGGGACAGGGACTTATGGCTACACCTTC. Translating it yields CASSKSLGTGTYGYTF. This chain connects TRBV21-1 to TRBJ1-2; TRBD1, the D gene given by the table, was not confirmed from the DNA. TRBV21-1 is a pseudogene. This CDR3 is built from 16 residues.

V is TRBV6-6 and J is TRBJ2-5; no reliable D call. This CDR3 contains 12 residues. Looked up from germline, CDR1 is MNHNY and CDR2 is SVGAGI (reference sequence). V gave up 6 bases and J gave up 3 bases, with 8 bases separating them. The CDR3: CASSSLKETQYF. The CDR3 coding sequence is TGTGCCAGCAGCTCCCTAAAAGAGACCCAGTACTTC.